This T cell receptor beta chain was identified in a study of a mutant IDH1 vaccine in newly diagnosed glioma. Overall study context: Participants attended visit V12, the safety follow-up, at week 35, and then attended visit V13 at week 47.

The table came from immunoSEQ multiplex PCR; TCRdb's copy has only in-frame clones and leaves some out. The repertoire holds tens of thousands of clones, with 83% as singletons. Of note for this clone: The antigen is unknown.

Time point given: week 47, end of study. Mutant IDH1 20-mer peptide, at 300 ug, made up each vaccine dose, with topical imiquimod. Germline values: CDR1 SGHNT, CDR2 YYREEE (reference sequence). Trimming took 4 bases from V and 4 from J; bases not matched to a gene: 4. The CDR3 has 15 residues. The sample was PBMCs, taken from a glioma patient whose treatment included an IDH1 peptide vaccine. V and J are TRBV5-4 and TRBJ1-4, with 10 bases aligning to TRBD1. The source is a man younger than 40 with glioma. CDR3 sequence (DNA): TGTGCCAGCAGCAGGGGACAGGGGTTTAATGAAAAACTGTTTTTT. Its translation: CASSRGQGFNEKLFF.